Following are 32 T cell receptor beta chains from one sample sequenced in a study of T-cell memory formation after mild COVID-19. MiXCR was run by TCRdb on the 5' RACE reads, yielding one entry per CDR3 protein. The data contain approximately 500,000 distinct CDR3 sequences, around 25% of them seen just once; the ten biggest clones take up around 12%. The sample was PBMCs or a T cell subset sorted from them (not recorded which). The origin of the receptors is an adult woman who had mild COVID-19 (a few samples of this study predate the infection). Cell type and time point are not known.

The gene calls are TRBV18 and TRBJ1-2; no definite D call. This CDR3 spans 15 amino acids. Trimming left V 2 bases short and J 0 bases short, with 10 bases between. The germline V gene encodes CDR1 KGHSH and CDR2 LQKENI. The DNA for the CDR3 is TGTGCCAGCTCACCAGGTGCAGGCACTAACTATGGCTACACCTTC. It specifies CASSPGAGTNYGYTF.

The chain uses TRBV6-6 and TRBJ1-2, with D perhaps matching TRBD1 (5 bases). Germline V gene data show CDR1 as MNHNY and CDR2 as SVGAGI (reference sequence). The V gene lost 6 bases and the J gene lost 4 bases, with 15 bases spanning the gap. This CDR3 has 14 amino acids. In DNA, the CDR3 is TGTGCCAGCAGAGACCCCGGGACGATCTATGGCTACACCTTC. Residues: CASRDPGTIYGYTF.

This chain uses TRBV12-3 or TRBV12-4 with TRBJ2-3; TRBD2 matches at 9 bases. J was trimmed by 2 bases and V by 8 bases; bases with no gene match: 5. This CDR3 is built from 14 residues. The CDR3 here is CASATSGHTDTQYF. The CDR3 nucleotides are TGTGCCAGCGCGACTAGCGGCCACACAGATACGCAGTATTTT.

This clonotype was seen only a few times. The V and J genes are TRBV7-2 and TRBJ2-5; 7 nucleotides match TRBD2. Germline CDR1 is SGHTA and CDR2 is FQGNSA. The V segment lost 6 bases and the J segment 0 bases; nucleotides outside the gene matches: 13. CDR3 length: 17 amino acids. The CDR3 here is CASSLLGAGMHQETQYF. Written as DNA, the CDR3 is TGTGCCAGCAGTCTTCTAGGAGCGGGGATGCACCAAGAGACCCAGTACTTC.

This clonotype occurred a few times. The chain links TRBV20-1 to TRBJ2-1; 8 bases are a match to TRBD1. Germline V lookup: CDR1 DFQATT, CDR2 SNEGSKA (reference sequence). The trim removed 4 bases at V and 4 bases at J, leaving 6 bases unmatched. There are 14 residues in the CDR3. The CDR3 DNA follows: TGCAGTGCTACTCGACAGGGGAGGTACAATGAGCAGTTCTTC. Amino acids: CSATRQGRYNEQFF.

A few counts support this clonotype. This chain joins TRBV2 and TRBJ1-2, with unresolved D. Germline CDR1 SNHLY, CDR2 FYNNEI. V was cut by 3 bases and J by 4 bases, with 9 bases left in between. The CDR3 is made up of 13 amino acids. The CDR3 reads CASSDDLAYGYTF. CDR3 DNA sequence: TGTGCCAGCAGTGACGATCTGGCCTATGGCTACACCTTC.

The chain joins TRBV2 to TRBJ2-1; 11 positions match TRBD2. The trim removed 4 bases at V and 9 bases at J, leaving 5 bases unmatched. In germline, CDR1 is SNHLY, CDR2 FYNNEI. The CDR3 loop spans 14 amino acids. In DNA form, the CDR3 reads TGTGCCAGCAGTGGGACTAGCGGGCGAGTTGAGCAGTTCTTC. Translation gives CASSGTSGRVEQFF.

The chain links TRBV7-9 to TRBJ2-5; D perhaps matches TRBD1 (5 bases). This CDR3 is built from 12 residues. Per the germline V gene, CDR1 is SEHNR and CDR2 is FQNEAQ (reference sequence). V lost 4 bases, J lost 5 bases, and 8 bases lay in between. CDR3 nucleotides: TGTGCCAGCAGCTGGACATTGGAGACCCAGTACTTC. Translation: CASSWTLETQYF.

The chain combines TRBV7-2 with TRBJ2-1; D is perhaps TRBD2 (5 bases). CDR1 SGHTA and CDR2 FQGNSA come from the germline V gene. The V end was cut by 4 bases, the J end by 0 bases, with 19 bases between. The CDR3 is 18 residues long. The DNA for the CDR3 is TGTGCCAGCAGCTCCCGCCGGATGGCGGGTAGCTCCTACAATGAGCAGTTCTTC. Its translation: CASSSRRMAGSSYNEQFF.

The V and J genes are TRBV4-2 and TRBJ2-1; D unresolved. CDR1 LGHNA and CDR2 YNFKEQ come from the germline V gene. Trimming cost V 3 bases and J 9 bases, with 9 bases left between them. The CDR3 has 12 amino acids. The CDR3 DNA follows: TGTGCCAGCAGCCACGGACCGGGTGAGCAGTTCTTC. It yields the protein CASSHGPGEQFF.

This clonotype has more than one count but fewer than ten. J is TRBJ2-5 and V is TRBV29-1; TRBD1 matches at 9 bases. CDR3 length: 12 amino acids. V trimming: 5 bases; J trimming: 7 bases; junction bases outside the gene matches: 5. Germline lookup yields CDR1 SQVTM and CDR2 ANQGSEA. The CDR3 spells CSVRDRDGTQYF. Here the CDR3 DNA reads TGCAGCGTTCGGGACAGGGATGGGACCCAGTACTTC.

The CDR3 here is CASSYSWLLYYGYTF. The CDR3 DNA follows: TGTGCCAGCAGTTACTCATGGCTGCTCTACTATGGCTACACCTTC. The chain uses TRBV6-2 or TRBV6-3 and TRBJ1-2; D uncertain. This CDR3 region has 15 residues. The germline V gene encodes CDR1 MNHEY and CDR2 SVGEGT. V lost 0 bases, J lost 3 bases, and 11 bases lay in between.

This rearrangement joins TRBV6-1 to TRBJ2-1; a possible D gene is TRBD2 (6 bases). The CDR3 length is 15 residues. V dropped 3 bases and J dropped 6 bases, with 15 bases sitting between them. Germline V CDR1 and CDR2: MNHNS, SASEGT. The CDR3 DNA is TGTGCCAGCAGTGAGCCCCGGCAGGGAGGCAATGAGCAGTTCTTC. Translated, it gives CASSEPRQGGNEQFF.

This clonotype has only a few counts. The junction differs from germline at one of its ends, possibly a read error. The chain combines TRBV12-3 or TRBV12-4 with TRBJ2-1; 7 positions agree with TRBD2. CDR3 length: 13 amino acids. The CDR3 sequence: CASSLGLAVPPVF. As DNA, the CDR3 is TGTGCCAGCAGTTTAGGGCTAGCGGTCCCGCCGGTCTTC.

This chain uses TRBV5-1 with TRBJ1-4, with 12 bases lining up with TRBD1. Germline CDR1 and CDR2: SGHRS and YFSETQ. The CDR3 totals 19 residues. Trimming cost V 4 bases and J 3 bases; bases outside gene matches: 13. CDR3 sequence: CASSAASGTGGPSNEKLFF. CDR3 nucleotide sequence: TGCGCCAGCAGCGCGGCCTCCGGGACAGGGGGCCCCTCTAATGAAAAACTGTTTTTT.

This clonotype was recorded at least ten times. The rearrangement uses TRBV20-1 and TRBJ2-5, with TRBD1 matching 8 bases. This CDR3 has 13 residues. The V gene end was trimmed by 1 base and the J gene end by 5 bases; junction bases not matched to a gene: 3. Germline-derived CDR1 and CDR2 are DFQATT and SNEGSKA (reference sequence). The CDR3 bases are TGCAGTGCTAGAGTACAGGGGGTTGAGACCCAGTACTTC. It yields the protein CSARVQGVETQYF.

The table lists this clonotype with a few counts. This rearrangement joins TRBV20-1 to TRBJ2-3; D may match TRBD1 or TRBD2 (6 bases each). Germline CDR1 DFQATT, CDR2 SNEGSKA (reference sequence). Trimming left V 7 bases short and J 0 bases short, with 11 bases between. This CDR3 is built from 13 residues. CDR3 coding DNA: TGCAGTGGGGAGGACAGCAGCACAGATACGCAGTATTTT. This gives the protein CSGEDSSTDTQYF.

The CDR3 coding sequence is TGTGCCAGCAGGACTTCCGGGACGGGGGGGTGGCAGTATTTT. Protein sequence: CASRTSGTGGWQYF. V usage is TRBV6-5 and J usage is TRBJ2-3; 8 bases are shared with TRBD2. Germline assignment: CDR1 MNHEY and CDR2 SVGAGI. Trimming removed 6 bases from V and 11 bases from J; junction bases left unmatched: 13. CDR3 length: 14 amino acids.

The chain couples TRBV4-3 to TRBJ1-2; 7 positions match TRBD1. CDR3 length: 13 residues. The germline V gene has CDR1 LGHNA and CDR2 YSLEER. V was clipped by 1 base and J by 9 bases; unmatched bases: 5. DNA for the CDR3: TGCGCCAGCAGCCAAGTTCCGGGACAGAGCTACACCTTC. Translating it yields CASSQVPGQSYTF.

This clonotype came up a few times. J is TRBJ2-7 and V is TRBV20-1; 10 bases match TRBD1. CDR1 DFQATT and CDR2 SNEGSKA come from the germline V gene (reference sequence). The J segment lost 1 base and the V segment lost 6 bases, leaving 9 bases of the junction unmatched. This CDR3 region has 15 residues. CDR3 sequence (DNA): TGCAGTGCCGCGAAGGGACAGGGGACATCCTACGAGCAGTACTTC. It yields the protein CSAAKGQGTSYEQYF.

This clonotype was detected ten times or more. J is TRBJ2-2 and V is TRBV4-1; 7 bases align to TRBD1. V lost 4 bases and J lost 4; bases outside the gene matches: 3. Germline V gene lookup returns CDR1 MGHRA and CDR2 YSYEKL. The CDR3 is 14 amino acids. The CDR3: CASSRDSSTGELFF. The CDR3 region has the DNA TGCGCCAGCAGCCGGGACAGCTCCACCGGGGAGCTGTTTTTT.

This chain uses TRBV11-3 with TRBJ2-2; TRBD2 matches 7 bases. From germline, CDR1 is SGHNT and CDR2 YENEEA. The CDR3 runs 16 residues. Trimming cost V 1 base and J 7 bases; bases outside gene matches: 9. CDR3 DNA: TGTGCCAGCAGCTTAGGGGGCGGGAGATCTGACGGGGAGCTGTTTTTT. This gives the protein CASSLGGGRSDGELFF.

This rearrangement joins TRBV24-1 to TRBJ1-2, with 7 bases that match TRBD1. The junction had 4 bases not matched to a gene; V was cut back by 3 bases and J by 4 bases. The V gene's germline CDR1 is KGHDR and CDR2 SFDVKD. The CDR3 is 14 residues long. CDR3 protein: CATSDADRVYGYTF. The CDR3 DNA reads TGTGCCACCAGTGATGCCGACAGGGTCTATGGCTACACCTTC.

This clonotype was counted between two and nine times. The chain has TRBV7-3 and TRBJ2-1, with 9 bases identical to TRBD2. Germline V gives CDR1 SGHTA, CDR2 FQGTGA. The CDR3 contains 16 residues. V lost 2 bases to trimming and J lost 4 bases; unmatched junction nucleotides: 6. DNA of the CDR3: TGTGCCAGCAGCTTAGGTTGGCGGGAGGGGTACAATGAGCAGTTCTTC. Residues: CASSLGWREGYNEQFF.

The table lists this clonotype with a few counts. The chain recombines TRBV15 with TRBJ2-5, with 9 bases identical to TRBD2. Germline assignment: CDR1 LNHNV and CDR2 YYDKDF (reference sequence). The CDR3 consists of 16 residues. With V trimmed by 0 bases and J by 3 bases, 5 bases remained unmatched. The CDR3: CATSRDLAGYEETQYF. CDR3 DNA sequence: TGTGCCACCAGCAGAGACCTAGCGGGGTATGAAGAGACCCAGTACTTC.

This clonotype turned up a few times. The chain joins TRBV29-1 to TRBJ2-1, with D perhaps being TRBD1 or TRBD2 (5 bases each). Germline CDR1 SQVTM, CDR2 ANQGSEA. The V and J ends lost 7 bases and 9 bases respectively, with 22 bases between them. CDR3 size: 14 residues. Here the CDR3 reads CSAAVGVVGSEQFF. The DNA for the CDR3 is TGCAGCGCTGCCGTGGGGGTCGTTGGTAGTGAGCAGTTCTTC.

This clonotype was counted between two and nine times. The J gene is TRBJ1-1, the V gene TRBV5-5; D perhaps matches TRBD1 (5 bases). Per germline, CDR1 SGHKS and CDR2 YYEKEE (reference sequence). V shed 0 bases and J shed 0 bases, with 15 bases lying between them. The CDR3 loop spans 17 amino acids. The CDR3 coding sequence is TGTGCCAGCAGCTTGGCGTCCGCCGGACAATTGAACACTGAAGCTTTCTTT. This encodes CASSLASAGQLNTEAFF.

The gene calls are TRBV27 and TRBJ2-1, with D possibly matching TRBD2 (5 bases). Germline V lookup: CDR1 MNHEY, CDR2 SMNVEV (reference sequence). There are 16 residues in the CDR3. The V end was cut by 2 bases, the J end by 0 bases, with 11 bases between. The CDR3 spells CASSLIQRLSYNEQFF. The CDR3 bases are TGTGCCAGCAGTTTAATCCAGCGGCTCTCCTACAATGAGCAGTTCTTC.

The rearrangement joins TRBV7-9 to TRBJ1-1; D gene unclear. CDR3 length equals 15 residues. Germline V gene lookup returns CDR1 SEHNR and CDR2 FQNEAQ (reference sequence). V lost 5 bases and J 1 base, leaving 14 bases between the germline ends. CDR3 in amino acids: CASSLSASPNTEAFF. As DNA, the CDR3 is TGTGCCAGCAGCCTATCAGCGTCACCGAACACTGAAGCTTTCTTT. The full variable domain, completed using reference TRBV7-9 and TRBJ1-1, is DTGVSQNPRHKITKRGQNVTFRCDPISEHNRLYWYRQTLGQGPEFLTYFQNEAQLEKSRLLSDRFSAERPKGSFSTLEIQRTEQGDSAMYLCASSLSASPNTEAFFGQGTRLTVV.

The V call is TRBV29-1, the J call TRBJ1-2, with TRBD1 identical over 9 bases. The germline V gene has CDR1 SQVTM and CDR2 ANQGSEA. Trimming at V came to 7 bases and at J to 4 bases, leaving 7 bases not matched to a gene. The CDR3 sequence is 13 residues long. CDR3 region: CSARDRAVYGYTF. CDR3 coding DNA: TGCAGCGCTCGGGACAGGGCAGTCTATGGCTACACCTTC.

This clonotype was seen a handful of times. This rearrangement joins TRBV7-2 to TRBJ2-5; 11 bases are shared with TRBD2. The CDR3 has 18 amino acids. CDR1 is SGHTA, CDR2 FQGNSA, per germline. The V and J ends lost 2 bases and 0 bases, in that order; junction bases with no gene match: 8. The CDR3 loop reads CASSLYLAGGENQETQYF. The CDR3 DNA follows: TGTGCCAGCAGCTTATACCTAGCGGGGGGCGAAAACCAAGAGACCCAGTACTTC. Supplemented by reference TRBV7-2 and TRBJ2-5, the full variable domain reads GAGVSQSPSNKVTEKGKDVELRCDPISGHTALYWYRQSLGQGLEFLIYFQGNSAPDKSGLPSDRFSAERTGGSVSTLTIQRTQQEDSAVYLCASSLYLAGGENQETQYFGPGTRLLVL.

This clonotype was seen a few times. The chain joins TRBV20-1 to TRBJ2-1; D might be TRBD1 (5 bases). Germline CDR1 is DFQATT and CDR2 is SNEGSKA (reference sequence). CDR3 length: 13 residues. Trimming removed 0 bases from V and 7 bases from J, with 10 bases in between. The CDR3 DNA follows: TGCAGTGCTAGAGATTATAGGGGTAATGAGCAGTTCTTC. This translates into CSARDYRGNEQFF.